This TCR beta chain was observed in a study of identical twins. Notes on this clonotype: The antigen remains undetermined.

Germline V gene lookup returns CDR1 MNHEY and CDR2 SVGEGT. The CDR3 contains 17 residues. Deletions cut 5 bases from V and 0 bases from J, with 19 bases between. The cDNA had a unique molecular identifier and a template-switch universal primer site. One entry per CDR3 protein results from TCRdb running MiXCR on the 5' RACE reads. The sample contains just over 500,000 distinct CDR3 sequences, roughly 21% of which appear only once. Study-level points and caveats: Out-of-frame alpha sequences common to twins exhibited a surplus of low generation probability.

The sample was also linked to a second study, of T cells expressing NK-cell markers. This second study says: The authors derived TCR beta repertoires from sorted CD3+CD56+NKG2C+, CD3+CD56+NKG2C- and CD3+CD56-NKG2C+ T cells. One of eight sequenced donors was HCMV-seronegative; the other seven were seropositive.

The chain carries TRBV6-2 or TRBV6-3 and TRBJ1-1, with D possibly TRBD1 on 5 matching bases. The sequence derives from a woman aged 18 to 35 in good health. The material sequenced was CD4+ T cells sorted from blood. The CDR3 nucleotides are TGTGCCAGCAGTCGCGCAGGGAACACCATTATGAACACTGAAGCTTTCTTT. Its translation: CASSRAGNTIMNTEAFF.